What follows is one T cell receptor (beta chain) and its context. The target antigen is unknown. The data originate from a study of OX40 agonist ivuxolimab in advanced cancers. Across the study: Hepatocellular carcinoma, melanoma, renal cell or head and neck cancer occurred in dose-escalation patients. Findings and caveats of the study: Averaged across samples, CD8+ T cells carried more expanded clones than CD4+ did.

Generated by immunoSEQ multiplex PCR, the TCRdb table keeps only in-frame clones and is missing some. The data show tens of thousands of clones, about 85% seen once. Sample: CD4+ or CD8+ T cells sorted from blood, taken in a trial of the OX40 agonist ivuxolimab. This receptor was taken from an adult with an advanced solid tumor such as melanoma, head and neck, liver or kidney cancer.

The CDR3, as DNA: TGTGCCAGCAGTGAGGGGGAGAAGGCTGGGGCCAACGTCCTGACTTTC. It specifies CASSEGEKAGANVLTF. This chain links TRBV25-1 with TRBJ2-6, with D perhaps matching TRBD1 or TRBD2 (5 bases each). The CDR3 totals 16 residues. V was shortened by 3 bases and J by 2 bases, with 11 bases between the two germline ends. Germline V CDR1 and CDR2: MGHDK, SYGVNS.